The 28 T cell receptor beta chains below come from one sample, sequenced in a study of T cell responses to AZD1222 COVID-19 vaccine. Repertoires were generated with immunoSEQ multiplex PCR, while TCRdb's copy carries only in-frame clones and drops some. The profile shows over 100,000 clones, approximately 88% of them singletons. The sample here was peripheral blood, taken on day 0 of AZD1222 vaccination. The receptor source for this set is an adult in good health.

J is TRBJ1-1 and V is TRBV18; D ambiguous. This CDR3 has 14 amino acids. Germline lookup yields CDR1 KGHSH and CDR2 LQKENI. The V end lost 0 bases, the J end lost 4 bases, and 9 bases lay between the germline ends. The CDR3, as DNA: TGTGCCAGCTCACCACCAGTCCCGGGCACTGAAGCTTTCTTT. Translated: CASSPPVPGTEAFF.

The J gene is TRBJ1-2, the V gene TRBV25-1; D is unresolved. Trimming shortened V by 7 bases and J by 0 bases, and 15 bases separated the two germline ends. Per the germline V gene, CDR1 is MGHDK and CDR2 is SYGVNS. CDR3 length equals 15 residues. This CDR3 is CASTSQDGPNYGYTF. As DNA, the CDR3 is TGTGCCAGCACCTCCCAGGACGGCCCTAACTATGGCTACACCTTC.

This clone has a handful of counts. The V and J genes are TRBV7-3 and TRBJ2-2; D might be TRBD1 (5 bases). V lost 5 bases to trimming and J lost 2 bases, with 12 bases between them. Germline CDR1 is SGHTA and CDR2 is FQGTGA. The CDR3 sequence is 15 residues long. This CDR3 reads CASSPGQGNTGELFF. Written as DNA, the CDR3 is TGTGCCAGCAGCCCCGGGCAGGGTAACACCGGGGAGCTGTTTTTT. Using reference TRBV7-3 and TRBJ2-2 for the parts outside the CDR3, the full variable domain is GAGVSQTPSNKVTEKGKYVELRCDPISGHTALYWYRQSLGQGPEFLIYFQGTGAADDSGLPNDRFFAVRPEGSVSTLKIQRTERGDSAVYLCASSPGQGNTGELFFGEGSRLTVL.

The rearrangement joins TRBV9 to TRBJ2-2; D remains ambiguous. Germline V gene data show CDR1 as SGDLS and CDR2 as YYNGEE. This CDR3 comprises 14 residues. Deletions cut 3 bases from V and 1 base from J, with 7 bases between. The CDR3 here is CASSGTVNTGELFF. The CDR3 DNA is TGTGCCAGCAGCGGTACAGTGAACACCGGGGAGCTGTTTTTT.

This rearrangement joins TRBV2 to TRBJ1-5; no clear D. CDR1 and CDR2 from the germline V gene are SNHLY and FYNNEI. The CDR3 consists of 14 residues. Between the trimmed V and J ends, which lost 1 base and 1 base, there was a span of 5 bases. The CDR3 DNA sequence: TGTGCCAGCAGTGAAGGCAGGAGCAATCAGCCCCAGCATTTT. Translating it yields CASSEGRSNQPQHF.

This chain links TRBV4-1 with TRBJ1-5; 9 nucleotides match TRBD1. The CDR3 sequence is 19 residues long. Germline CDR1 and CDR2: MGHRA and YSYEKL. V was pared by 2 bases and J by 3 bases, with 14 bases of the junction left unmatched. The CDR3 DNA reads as TGCGCCAGCAGCCAAACCCCGGGACAGGGATGGACCACCAATCAGCCCCAGCATTTT. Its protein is CASSQTPGQGWTTNQPQHF.

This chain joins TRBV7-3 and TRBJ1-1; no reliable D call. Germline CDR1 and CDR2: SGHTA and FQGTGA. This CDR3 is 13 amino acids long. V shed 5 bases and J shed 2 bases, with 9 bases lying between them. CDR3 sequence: CASSQQRNTEAFF. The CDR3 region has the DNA TGTGCCAGCAGCCAGCAGCGAAACACTGAAGCTTTCTTT.

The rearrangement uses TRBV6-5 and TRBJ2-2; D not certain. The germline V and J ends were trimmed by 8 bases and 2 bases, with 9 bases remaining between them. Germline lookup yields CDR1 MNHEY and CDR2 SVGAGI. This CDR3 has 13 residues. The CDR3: CASPDLNTGELFF. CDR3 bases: TGTGCCAGCCCGGACCTTAACACCGGGGAGCTGTTTTTT.

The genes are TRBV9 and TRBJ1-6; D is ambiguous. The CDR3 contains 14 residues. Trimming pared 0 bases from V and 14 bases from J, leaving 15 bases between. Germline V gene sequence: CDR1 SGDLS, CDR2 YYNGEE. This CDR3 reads CASSVALELGTLHF. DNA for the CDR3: TGTGCCAGCAGCGTAGCTCTTGAGTTGGGGACCCTCCACTTT.

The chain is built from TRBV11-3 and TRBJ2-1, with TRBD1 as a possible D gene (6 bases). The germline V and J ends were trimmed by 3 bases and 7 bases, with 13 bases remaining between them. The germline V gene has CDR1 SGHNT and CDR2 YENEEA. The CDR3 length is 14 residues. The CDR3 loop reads CASSFQGMINEQFF. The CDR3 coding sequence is TGTGCCAGCAGCTTTCAGGGGATGATAAATGAGCAGTTCTTC.

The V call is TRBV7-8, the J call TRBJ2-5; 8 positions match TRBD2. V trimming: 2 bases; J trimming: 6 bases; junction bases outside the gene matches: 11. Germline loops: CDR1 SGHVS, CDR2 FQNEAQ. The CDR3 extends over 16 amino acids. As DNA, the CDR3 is TGTGCCAGCAGCTTATTTTCGGGGGGGGAAATAAAGACCCAGTACTTC. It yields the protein CASSLFSGGEIKTQYF.

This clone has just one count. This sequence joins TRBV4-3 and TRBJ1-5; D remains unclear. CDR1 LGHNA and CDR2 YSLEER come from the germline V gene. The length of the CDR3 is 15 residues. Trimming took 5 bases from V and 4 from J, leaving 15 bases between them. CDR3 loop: CASSSDAGINQPQHF. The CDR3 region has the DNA TGCGCCAGCAGCTCAGATGCGGGCATTAATCAGCCCCAGCATTTT.

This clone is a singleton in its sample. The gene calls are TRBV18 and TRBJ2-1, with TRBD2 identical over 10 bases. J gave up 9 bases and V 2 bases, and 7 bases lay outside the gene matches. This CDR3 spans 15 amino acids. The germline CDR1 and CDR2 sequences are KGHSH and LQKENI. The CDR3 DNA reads TGTGCCAGCTCACCAAGCGGGGGGGCCGGGTTTGAGCAGTTCTTC. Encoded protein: CASSPSGGAGFEQFF.

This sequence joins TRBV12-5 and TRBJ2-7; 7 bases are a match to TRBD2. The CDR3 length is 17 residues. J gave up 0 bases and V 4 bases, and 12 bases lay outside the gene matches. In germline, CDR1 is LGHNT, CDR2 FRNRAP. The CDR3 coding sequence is TGTGCTAGTGGTTGGGGACCCCGGGAGGCTATCTCCTACGAGCAGTACTTC. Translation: CASGWGPREAISYEQYF.

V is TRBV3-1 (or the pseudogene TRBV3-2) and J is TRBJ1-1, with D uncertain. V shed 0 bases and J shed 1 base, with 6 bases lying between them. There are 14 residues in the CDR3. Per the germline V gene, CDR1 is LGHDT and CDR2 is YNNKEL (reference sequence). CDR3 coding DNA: TGTGCCAGCAGCCAAGACTTCAGGAACACTGAAGCTTTCTTT. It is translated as CASSQDFRNTEAFF.

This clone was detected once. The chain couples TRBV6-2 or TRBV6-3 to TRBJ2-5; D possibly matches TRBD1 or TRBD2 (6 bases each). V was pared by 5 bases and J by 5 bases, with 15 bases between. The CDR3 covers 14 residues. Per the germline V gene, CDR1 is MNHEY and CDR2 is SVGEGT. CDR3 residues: CASSQGGLRETQYF. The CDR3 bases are TGTGCCAGCAGTCAAGGGGGGTTACGGGAGACCCAGTACTTC.

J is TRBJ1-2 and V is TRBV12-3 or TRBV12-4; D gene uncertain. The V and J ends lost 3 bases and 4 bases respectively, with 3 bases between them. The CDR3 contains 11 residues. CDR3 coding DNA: TGTGCCAGCAGTTTCACCTATGGCTACACCTTC. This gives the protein CASSFTYGYTF.

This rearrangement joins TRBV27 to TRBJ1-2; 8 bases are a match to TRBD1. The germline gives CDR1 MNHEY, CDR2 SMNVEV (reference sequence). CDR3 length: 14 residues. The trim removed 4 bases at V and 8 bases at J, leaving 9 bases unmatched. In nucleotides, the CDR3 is TGTGCCAGCAGTTCTTGGACAGGGTACGAGGGCTACACCTTC. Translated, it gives CASSSWTGYEGYTF.

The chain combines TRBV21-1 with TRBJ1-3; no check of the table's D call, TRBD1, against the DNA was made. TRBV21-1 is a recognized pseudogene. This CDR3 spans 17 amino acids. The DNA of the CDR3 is TGTGCCAGCAGCAACAGGACAAAGATCCTCTCTGGAAACACCATATATTTT. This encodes CASSNRTKILSGNTIYF.

In DNA form, the CDR3 reads TGTGCCAGCTCACCACCCAAGGCGGGGGGGCATATGCAGTACTTC. Translated, it gives CASSPPKAGGHMQYF. The chain recombines TRBV18 with TRBJ2-7; 9 bases are shared with TRBD2. There are 15 residues in the CDR3. V trimming: 0 bases; J trimming: 9 bases; junction bases outside the gene matches: 9. The germline gives CDR1 KGHSH, CDR2 LQKENI.

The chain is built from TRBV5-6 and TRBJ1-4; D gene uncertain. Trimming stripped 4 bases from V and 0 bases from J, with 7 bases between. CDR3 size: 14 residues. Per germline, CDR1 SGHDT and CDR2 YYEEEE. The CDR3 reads CASSPGATNEKLFF. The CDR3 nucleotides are TGTGCCAGCAGCCCCGGAGCAACTAATGAAAAACTGTTTTTT.

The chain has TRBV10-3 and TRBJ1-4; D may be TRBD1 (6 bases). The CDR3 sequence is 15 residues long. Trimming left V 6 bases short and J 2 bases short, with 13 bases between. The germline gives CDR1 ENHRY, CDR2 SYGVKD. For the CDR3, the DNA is TGTGCCATCAGGGACAGCGGTGGCACTAATGAAAAACTGTTTTTT. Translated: CAIRDSGGTNEKLFF.

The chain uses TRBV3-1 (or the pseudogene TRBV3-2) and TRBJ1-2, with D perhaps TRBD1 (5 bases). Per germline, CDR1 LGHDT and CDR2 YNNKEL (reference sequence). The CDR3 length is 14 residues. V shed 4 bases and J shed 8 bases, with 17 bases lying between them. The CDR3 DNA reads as TGTGCCAGCAGCCCTACAGGTCCTACGGGGGGCTACACCTTC. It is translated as CASSPTGPTGGYTF.

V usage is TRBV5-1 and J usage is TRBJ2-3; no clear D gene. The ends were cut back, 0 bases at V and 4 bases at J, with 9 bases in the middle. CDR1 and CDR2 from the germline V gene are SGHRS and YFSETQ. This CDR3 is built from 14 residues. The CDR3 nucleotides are TGCGCCAGCAGCTTGGGATCCCTATCAGATACGCAGTATTTT. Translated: CASSLGSLSDTQYF.

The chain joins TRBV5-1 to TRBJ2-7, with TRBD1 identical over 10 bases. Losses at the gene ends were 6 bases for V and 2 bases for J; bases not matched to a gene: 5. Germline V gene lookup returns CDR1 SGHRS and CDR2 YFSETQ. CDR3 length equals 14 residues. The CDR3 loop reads CASNMGQGTYEQYF. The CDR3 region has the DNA TGCGCCAGCAATATGGGACAGGGGACCTACGAGCAGTACTTC.

The CDR3 bases are TGTGCCAGCAGCGAACGGACAGTCCGGGGAAACACCATATATTTT. Translation gives CASSERTVRGNTIYF. The chain links TRBV3-1 (or the pseudogene TRBV3-2) to TRBJ1-3, with TRBD1 as a possible D gene (6 bases). Germline CDR1 is LGHDT and CDR2 is YNNKEL (reference sequence). This CDR3 has 15 residues. V shed 5 bases and J shed 4 bases, with 15 bases lying between them.

Written as DNA, the CDR3 is TGTGCCAGCAGCTTGGGACAGGGATTCTCTGGGGCCAACGTCCTGACTTTC. Translated: CASSLGQGFSGANVLTF. The chain couples TRBV11-2 to TRBJ2-6, with 9 bases identical to TRBD1. The CDR3 length is 17 residues. The germline gives CDR1 SGHAT, CDR2 FQNNGV. V was clipped by 3 bases and J by 0 bases; unmatched bases: 3.

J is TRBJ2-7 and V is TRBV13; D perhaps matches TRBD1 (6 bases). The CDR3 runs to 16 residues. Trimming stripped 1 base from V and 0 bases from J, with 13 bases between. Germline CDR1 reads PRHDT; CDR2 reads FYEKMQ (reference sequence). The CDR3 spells CASSLDLGASSYEQYF. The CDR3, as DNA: TGTGCCAGCAGCTTAGATTTGGGGGCGAGCTCCTACGAGCAGTACTTC.